The 24 T cell receptor beta chains presented below share a single source sample, sequenced in a study of early T cells in non-severe SARS-CoV-2 infection. One entry per CDR3 protein results from TCRdb running MiXCR on the 5' RACE reads. The data contain roughly 120,000 distinct CDR3 sequences, 10% to 15% of them seen just once; the ten biggest clones take up 3.5% to 4%. The source was whole blood, collected at baseline. The receptors derive from an adult who was a healthcare worker with PCR-confirmed SARS-CoV-2 infection or an uninfected control (not recorded which).

The chain uses TRBV7-2 and TRBJ1-4; maybe TRBD1 (5 bases). The germline gives CDR1 SGHTA, CDR2 FQGNSA. V dropped 6 bases and J dropped 1 base, with 9 bases sitting between them. This CDR3 has 14 residues. CDR3 sequence reads: CASRNGQTNEKLFF. CDR3 sequence (DNA): TGTGCCAGCAGAAACGGACAAACTAATGAAAAACTGTTTTTT.

This clonotype has more than one count but fewer than ten. The chain joins TRBV21-1 to TRBJ1-2; TRBD1 is the table's D call and was not checked against the DNA. TRBV21-1 is assigned pseudogene status. The CDR3 sequence is 12 residues long. The CDR3 nucleotides read TGTGCCAGCAGCGAGGGGCACTATGGCTACACCTTC. This gives the protein CASSEGHYGYTF.

This clonotype has only a few counts. A junction end diverges from the germline sequence, so it may reflect a read error. The chain employs TRBV20-1 and TRBJ1-1; 9 nucleotides align to TRBD1. The CDR3 consists of 15 residues. Germline CDR1 DFQATT, CDR2 SNEGSKA (reference sequence). The CDR3 sequence is CSAGGGQGMGTEAFF. The CDR3 coding sequence is TGCAGTGCTGGTGGGGGACAGGGAATGGGCACTGAAGCCTTCTTT.

The V call is TRBV5-1, the J call TRBJ1-2, with 9 nucleotides matching TRBD1. CDR1 and CDR2 (germline): SGHRS, YFSETQ. CDR3 length: 14 amino acids. V trimming: 3 bases; J trimming: 4 bases; junction bases outside the gene matches: 4. CDR3 loop: CASSSDRGGYGYTF. CDR3 bases: TGCGCCAGCAGCTCGGACAGGGGCGGCTATGGCTACACCTTC.

This rearrangement joins TRBV7-9 to TRBJ1-1; D not certain. Germline loops: CDR1 SEHNR, CDR2 FQNEAQ (reference sequence). This CDR3 spans 14 amino acids. V lost 5 bases and J 0 bases, leaving 10 bases between the germline ends. The CDR3 loop is CASSPRNMNTEAFF. CDR3 sequence (DNA): TGTGCCAGCAGCCCCAGGAACATGAACACTGAAGCTTTCTTT. Based on the CDR3 plus reference TRBV7-9 and TRBJ1-1, the full variable domain is DTGVSQNPRHKITKRGQNVTFRCDPISEHNRLYWYRQTLGQGPEFLTYFQNEAQLEKSRLLSDRFSAERPKGSFSTLEIQRTEQGDSAMYLCASSPRNMNTEAFFGQGTRLTVV.

This clonotype was observed a handful of times. The J gene is TRBJ2-7, the V gene TRBV20-1; D is uncertain. The germline V gene has CDR1 DFQATT and CDR2 SNEGSKA (reference sequence). The V end lost 5 bases, the J end lost 0 bases, and 11 bases lay between the germline ends. The CDR3 consists of 13 residues. The DNA of the CDR3 is TGCAGTGCTGACGGATCGAGCTCCTACGAGCAGTACTTC. Residues: CSADGSSSYEQYF.

This clonotype has only a few counts. This chain links TRBV12-3 or TRBV12-4 with TRBJ2-2; TRBD1 matches 10 bases. V dropped 6 bases and J dropped 3; count of bases not matched to a gene: 10. The CDR3 consists of 17 residues. DNA for the CDR3: TGTGCCAGCAGCCCTATCGGGACAGGGGAATACACCGGGGAGCTGTTTTTT. Protein product: CASSPIGTGEYTGELFF.

The chain recombines TRBV12-3 or TRBV12-4 with TRBJ2-1, with D perhaps matching TRBD1 (6 bases). The CDR3 length is 13 residues. V was clipped by 6 bases and J by 7 bases, with 13 bases between them. CDR3 in amino acids: CASSSSGENEQFF. Written as DNA, the CDR3 is TGTGCCAGCAGCTCATCAGGGGAAAATGAGCAGTTCTTC.

The CDR3 sequence: CASSLAQANTEAFF. The CDR3 DNA reads TGTGCCAGCAGTTTAGCCCAAGCGAACACTGAAGCTTTCTTT. V usage is TRBV12-3 or TRBV12-4 and J usage is TRBJ1-1; D unclear. The V and J ends lost 0 bases and 1 base respectively, with 6 bases between them. The CDR3 loop spans 14 amino acids.

This clonotype was detected a few times. The chain couples TRBV30 to TRBJ1-2, with 8 bases that match TRBD1. CDR1 is GTSNPN and CDR2 is SVGIG in the germline V gene (reference sequence). The CDR3 loop spans 12 amino acids. V shed 2 bases and J 4 bases; nucleotides not matched to a gene: 0. This chain's CDR3 is CAWSTGGYGYTF. In DNA form, the CDR3 reads TGTGCCTGGAGTACAGGGGGCTATGGCTACACCTTC.

The genes are TRBV6-6 and TRBJ1-2; D unclear. Germline CDR1 is MNHNY and CDR2 is SVGAGI (reference sequence). Trimming cost V 5 bases and J 7 bases, with 17 bases left between them. The CDR3 loop spans 14 amino acids. The CDR3 DNA reads as TGTGCCAGCAGTCAGACTAGGCCAGGCGCTGGCTACACCTTC. It translates to CASSQTRPGAGYTF.

This clonotype was picked up a small number of times. The chain couples TRBV11-2 to TRBJ2-1; the match to TRBD2 covers 11 bases. This CDR3 has 17 residues. V lost 2 bases, J lost 5 bases, and 8 bases stayed unmatched. Germline assignment: CDR1 SGHAT and CDR2 FQNNGV. CDR3 loop: CASSLILAGAGHNEQFF. The CDR3 nucleotides are TGTGCCAGCAGCTTAATACTAGCGGGAGCGGGTCACAATGAGCAGTTCTTC.

The chain recombines TRBV20-1 with TRBJ1-5, with 7 bases that match TRBD1. The germline gives CDR1 DFQATT, CDR2 SNEGSKA (reference sequence). J lost 1 base, V lost 1 base, and 4 bases had no gene match. This CDR3 contains 15 residues. CDR3 region: CSARATGQSNQPQHF. CDR3 in DNA: TGCAGTGCTAGAGCAACGGGACAGAGCAATCAGCCCCAGCATTTT.

This chain uses TRBV27 with TRBJ1-5; 9 nucleotides match TRBD1. Germline lookup yields CDR1 MNHEY and CDR2 SMNVEV (reference sequence). The CDR3 length is 15 residues. V was pared by 4 bases and J by 6 bases, with 7 bases of the junction left unmatched. This chain's CDR3 is CASSSEGTGLQPQHF. CDR3 nucleotides: TGTGCCAGCAGTTCAGAGGGGACAGGGCTTCAGCCCCAGCATTTT.

This clonotype was seen more than once but under ten times. The chain is built from TRBV24-1 and TRBJ2-1; TRBD2 matches at 7 bases. The CDR3 has 15 residues. Looked up from germline, CDR1 is KGHDR and CDR2 is SFDVKD. Trimming at V came to 9 bases and at J to 7 bases, leaving 14 bases not matched to a gene. This CDR3 reads CATAGKRGPGNEQFF. CDR3 nucleotide sequence: TGTGCCACCGCCGGTAAGCGGGGCCCAGGGAATGAGCAGTTCTTC.

In its sample, this clonotype was seen a few times. This chain connects TRBV5-5 to TRBJ2-6, with 9 bases lining up with TRBD1. The CDR3 has 17 amino acids. V shed 4 bases and J 2 bases; nucleotides not matched to a gene: 7. Germline V CDR1 and CDR2: SGHKS, YYEKEE (reference sequence). The CDR3 DNA is TGTGCCAGCAGCACAACCCGGGACAGGGCTGGGGCCAACGTCCTGACTTTC. Translation: CASSTTRDRAGANVLTF.

The chain combines TRBV29-1 with TRBJ1-5; TRBD1 matches 7 bases. The ends lost 6 bases at V and 5 bases at J; junction bases unmatched: 7. Germline CDR1 SQVTM, CDR2 ANQGSEA. The CDR3 spans 13 residues. CDR3 residues: CSVGGTDHQPQHF. Here the CDR3 DNA reads TGCAGCGTCGGCGGGACAGATCATCAGCCCCAGCATTTT.

This clonotype was counted many times. The chain recombines TRBV7-2 with TRBJ2-7; TRBD1 agrees at 10 bases. The V segment lost 5 bases and the J segment 5 bases; nucleotides outside the gene matches: 9. Germline V CDR1 and CDR2: SGHTA, FQGNSA. The CDR3 consists of 15 residues. For the CDR3, the DNA is TGTGCCAGCAGCCCGGGGACAGGGGCGAACAACGAGCAGTACTTC. Translation: CASSPGTGANNEQYF.

This clonotype is categorized as large (0.1 to 1%). J is TRBJ2-1 and V is TRBV20-1; 12 bases agree with TRBD2. The ends lost 6 bases at V and 1 base at J; junction bases unmatched: 10. The germline V gene has CDR1 DFQATT and CDR2 SNEGSKA (reference sequence). This CDR3 has 17 residues. CDR3 DNA sequence: TGCAGTGCCCACGGTGCTAGCGGGAGGGTTTCCTACAATGAGCAGTTCTTC. Encoded protein: CSAHGASGRVSYNEQFF.

This clonotype has at least ten counts. The chain is built from TRBV12-3 or TRBV12-4 and TRBJ2-7, with TRBD1 as a possible D gene (7 bases). The CDR3 has 12 residues. V lost 8 bases to trimming and J lost 4 bases, with 12 bases between them. CDR3 sequence reads: CASAQGTYEQYF. The CDR3 DNA is TGTGCCAGCGCACAGGGGACTTACGAGCAGTACTTC.

The chain combines TRBV2 with TRBJ2-5; 8 bases are a match to TRBD2. This CDR3 is 14 amino acids long. Germline CDR1 SNHLY, CDR2 FYNNEI. Trimming cost V 7 bases and J 1 base; bases outside gene matches: 5. CDR3 DNA sequence: TGTGCCAGCAAAGAGCGGGGGTTCCAAGAGACCCAGTACTTC. Its translation is CASKERGFQETQYF.

This clonotype was detected only a few times. CDR3 protein: CASSGTTNTGELFF. CDR3 coding DNA: TGCGCCTCCTCCGGGACTACGAACACCGGGGAGCTGTTTTTT. The V gene is TRBV5-1, the J gene TRBJ2-2; TRBD2 matches 7 bases. Looked up from germline, CDR1 is SGHRS and CDR2 is YFSETQ. The CDR3 spans 14 residues. Germline trimming cut 10 bases from V and 0 bases from J; bases unmatched to any gene: 6.

The chain couples TRBV29-1 to TRBJ2-7; D gene uncertain. Germline V gives CDR1 SQVTM, CDR2 ANQGSEA. The CDR3 is 15 amino acids. V lost 5 bases to trimming and J lost 1 base, with 18 bases between them. CDR3 nucleotide sequence: TGCAGCGTTACCGTCGGCCAAGGGCCATCCTACGAGCAGTACTTC. Amino acids: CSVTVGQGPSYEQYF.

This clonotype has more than one count but fewer than ten. The rearrangement uses TRBV19 and TRBJ1-5, with 9 bases matching TRBD1. Trimming at V came to 10 bases and at J to 9 bases, leaving 19 bases not matched to a gene. This CDR3 is 16 amino acids long. CDR1 is LNHDA, CDR2 SQIVND, per germline (reference sequence). The CDR3 DNA is TGTGCCACCCAATCCGGGACAGGGTACGCAAGGGGGCCCCAGCATTTT. It is translated as CATQSGTGYARGPQHF. Full variable domain (missing parts from reference TRBV19 and TRBJ1-5): DGGITQSPKYLFRKEGQNVTLSCEQNLNHDAMYWYRQDPGQGLRLIYYSQIVNDFQKGDIAEGYSVSREKKESFPLTVTSAQKNPTAFYLCATQSGTGYARGPQHFGDGTRLSIL.